The clone carrying this T cell receptor beta chain was found many times. MiXCR, run by TCRdb on the 5' RACE reads, gives a single entry per CDR3 protein. The profile shows around 57,000 distinct CDR3 sequences, around 26% of them singletons. The sample consisted of tumor-infiltrating memory CD4+ T cells sorted from the breast tumor. Regarding subset: memory CD4+ T cells, CD4+CD45RO+CD25-. This TCR was recovered from a female donor with breast cancer.

In nucleotides, the CDR3 is TGTGCCAGCAGCTTAGTCGATCGGACCCAGTACTTC. Translating gives CASSLVDRTQYF. The rearrangement joins TRBV7-9 to TRBJ2-5, with D unresolved. Germline lookup yields CDR1 SEHNR and CDR2 FQNEAQ (reference sequence). The V end was cut by 1 base, the J end by 7 bases, with 7 bases between. CDR3 length equals 12 residues.